These 18 T cell receptor beta chains were all obtained from the same sample, sequenced in a study of CD8 T cells in ankylosing spondylitis. TCRdb re-derived calls from the 5' RACE reads in MiXCR, one entry per CDR3 protein. The table lists 800,000 to 900,000 distinct CDR3 sequences, 10% to 15% of them singletons, with approximately 0.5% in the top ten. What these receptors recognize is not known. Points from the study as a whole: Roughly 8 highly homologous variants made up a TCR beta motif, and this motif appeared characteristic of ankylosing spondylitis blood.

The sample consisted of blood, either unsorted or a sorted T cell fraction (not recorded which). The receptor set was obtained from a male donor with ankylosing spondylitis.

The chain recombines TRBV28 with TRBJ2-3, with D uncertain. The CDR3 is made up of 14 amino acids. V lost 5 bases and J lost 6, with 15 bases in between. The germline gives CDR1 MDHEN, CDR2 SYDVKM. The DNA for the CDR3 is TGTGCCAGCAGTCCTCTTAGGGTAGTCGATACGCAGTATTTT. It is translated as CASSPLRVVDTQYF.

This clonotype has ten or more counts. The chain carries TRBV11-2 and TRBJ1-2, with 9 bases aligning to TRBD1. The junction had 3 bases not matched to a gene; V was cut back by 4 bases and J by 0 bases. The CDR3 is 15 residues long. Germline values: CDR1 SGHAT, CDR2 FQNNGV. DNA of the CDR3: TGTGCCAGCAGCTCTTGGGACAGGGCTAACTATGGCTACACCTTC. As protein: CASSSWDRANYGYTF. Filled out from reference TRBV11-2 and TRBJ1-2, the complete variable domain reads EAGVAQSPRYKIIEKRQSVAFWCNPISGHATLYWYQQILGQGPKLLIQFQNNGVVDDSQLPKDRFSAERLKGVDSTLKIQPAKLEDSAVYLCASSSWDRANYGYTFGSGTRLTVV.

This clonotype was observed at least ten times. V and J are TRBV5-6 and TRBJ1-4; D remains unclear. CDR3 length equals 14 residues. V lost 3 bases to trimming and J lost 0 bases, with 6 bases between them. The V gene's germline CDR1 is SGHDT and CDR2 YYEEEE. DNA for the CDR3: TGTGCCAGCAGCTCCGCCCCAACTAATGAAAAACTGTTTTTT. This gives the protein CASSSAPTNEKLFF. Supplemented by reference TRBV5-6 and TRBJ1-4, the full variable domain reads DAGVTQSPTHLIKTRGQQVTLRCSPKSGHDTVSWYQQALGQGPQFIFQYYEEEERQRGNFPDRFSGHQFPNYSSELNVNALLLGDSALYLCASSSAPTNEKLFFGSGTQLSVL.

This clonotype was counted many times. This chain uses TRBV7-2 with TRBJ1-1; D may be TRBD1 (6 bases). The germline CDR1 and CDR2 sequences are SGHTA and FQGNSA. V was cut by 1 base and J by 0 bases, with 12 bases left in between. This CDR3 spans 16 amino acids. The CDR3 bases are TGTGCCAGCAGCTTAGGCACCGGGACACTGAACACTGAAGCTTTCTTT. Residues: CASSLGTGTLNTEAFF.

This clonotype was seen many times. This chain links TRBV29-1 with TRBJ1-3; D is unclear. V lost 5 bases and J 4 bases, leaving 12 bases between the germline ends. Germline V lookup: CDR1 SQVTM, CDR2 ANQGSEA. The CDR3 sequence is 13 residues long. The CDR3 spells CSVMPPVGNTIYF. Written as DNA, the CDR3 is TGCAGCGTTATGCCCCCAGTCGGAAACACCATATATTTT.

The V and J genes are TRBV24-1 and TRBJ1-2; D is ambiguous. This CDR3 contains 12 residues. Trimming removed 2 bases at V and 5 bases at J, with 5 bases between. CDR1 is KGHDR, CDR2 SFDVKD, per germline. CDR3: CATSDSPYGYTF. CDR3 sequence (DNA): TGTGCCACCAGTGATTCCCCATATGGCTACACCTTC.

The chain carries TRBV10-3 and TRBJ1-2; 7 bases are a match to TRBD1. The CDR3 covers 13 residues. Losses at the gene ends were 8 bases for V and 5 bases for J; bases not matched to a gene: 8. Germline V gene sequence: CDR1 ENHRY, CDR2 SYGVKD. CDR3 coding DNA: TGTGCCATCCTGGAGGGCAGGGGGTATGGCTACACCTTC. Protein: CAILEGRGYGYTF.

The V and J genes are TRBV4-3 and TRBJ2-1; D might be TRBD1 (5 bases). V lost 0 bases, J lost 6 bases, and 12 bases lay in between. The germline gives CDR1 LGHNA, CDR2 YSLEER. The length of the CDR3 is 15 residues. CDR3 protein: CASSQEPIQGNEQFF. In DNA form, the CDR3 reads TGCGCCAGCAGCCAAGAACCGATCCAGGGCAATGAGCAGTTCTTC.

This clonotype came up a few times. This rearrangement joins TRBV14 to TRBJ2-2; D possibly uses TRBD1 or TRBD2 (5 bases each). The CDR3 contains 14 residues. Germline V gene data show CDR1 as SGHDN and CDR2 as FVKESK. Trimming left V 1 base short and J 5 bases short, with 8 bases between. DNA of the CDR3: TGTGCCAGCAGCCAAGCATGGGGGACCGGGGAGCTGTTTTTT. Amino acids: CASSQAWGTGELFF.

This clonotype was detected many times. The chain combines TRBV29-1 with TRBJ2-1; TRBD2 matches 13 bases. The CDR3 covers 14 residues. In germline, CDR1 is SQVTM, CDR2 ANQGSEA. Unmatched junction bases numbered 3, after V lost 6 bases and J lost 4 bases. This CDR3 is CSVEGLAGYNEQFF. CDR3 bases: TGCAGCGTAGAGGGACTAGCGGGGTACAATGAGCAGTTCTTC.

The V gene is TRBV29-1, the J gene TRBJ2-1, with D tentatively TRBD1 (6 bases). V was clipped by 5 bases and J by 7 bases, with 15 bases between them. There are 13 residues in the CDR3. Germline assignment: CDR1 SQVTM and CDR2 ANQGSEA. The CDR3 is CSVRDRLGNEQFF. The CDR3 region has the DNA TGCAGCGTTCGTGACAGGTTAGGGAATGAGCAGTTCTTC.

This clonotype has at least ten counts. CDR3 bases: TGCAGCGTTCTAGCGGCCTACGAGCAGTACTTC. Its translation: CSVLAAYEQYF. The chain recombines TRBV29-1 with TRBJ2-7; TRBD2 agrees at 7 bases. The CDR3 sequence is 11 residues long. J lost 2 bases, V lost 5 bases, and 0 bases had no gene match. CDR1 and CDR2 (germline): SQVTM, ANQGSEA.

At least ten counts were recorded for this clonotype. This chain uses TRBV29-1 with TRBJ2-1; TRBD2 matches at 7 bases. In germline, CDR1 is SQVTM, CDR2 ANQGSEA. The CDR3 is 16 amino acids. V trimming: 7 bases; J trimming: 2 bases; junction bases outside the gene matches: 14. The CDR3, as DNA: TGCAGCGCCTGGGAGGCGAGCGGGACCCCCTACAATGAGCAGTTCTTC. Its translation: CSAWEASGTPYNEQFF.

The chain combines TRBV5-4 with TRBJ2-3, with D possibly TRBD1 on 6 matching bases. Between the trimmed V and J ends, which lost 2 bases and 1 base, there was a span of 14 bases. This CDR3 is built from 16 residues. Germline assignment: CDR1 SGHNT and CDR2 YYREEE (reference sequence). The CDR3 loop reads CASSFNRADGTDTQYF. As DNA, the CDR3 is TGTGCCAGCAGCTTTAACAGGGCGGACGGCACAGATACGCAGTATTTT.

This clonotype occurred a few times. The chain couples TRBV6-5 to TRBJ2-1, with 7 bases identical to TRBD2. J lost 4 bases, V lost 2 bases, and 5 bases had no gene match. The V gene's germline CDR1 is MNHEY and CDR2 SVGAGI. This CDR3 spans 15 amino acids. The CDR3 nucleotides read TGTGCCAGCAGTTACCGAGCGGGGAAATACAATGAGCAGTTCTTC. This gives the protein CASSYRAGKYNEQFF.

This chain joins TRBV5-1 and TRBJ1-1; 7 positions match TRBD1. V was pared by 4 bases and J by 2 bases, with 8 bases of the junction left unmatched. This CDR3 is built from 15 residues. CDR1 and CDR2 (germline): SGHRS, YFSETQ. In DNA form, the CDR3 reads TGCGCCAGCAGCCCTGCGGACAGGAGCAACACTGAAGCTTTCTTT. It yields the protein CASSPADRSNTEAFF.

The chain employs TRBV7-3 and TRBJ2-2; maybe TRBD1 (5 bases). Trimming cost V 0 bases and J 4 bases, with 12 bases left between them. CDR3 size: 16 residues. The germline V gene encodes CDR1 SGHTA and CDR2 FQGTGA. The CDR3 DNA reads as TGTGCCAGCAGCTTAACTGGTGGGGCGAGCACCGGGGAGCTGTTTTTT. Protein product: CASSLTGGASTGELFF.

J is TRBJ2-3 and V is TRBV7-2; tentative D call: TRBD1 (6 bases). The length of the CDR3 is 16 residues. Germline CDR1 is SGHTA and CDR2 is FQGNSA. V lost 0 bases to trimming and J lost 1 base, with 11 bases between them. As DNA, the CDR3 is TGTGCCAGCAGCTTAGCGGGGGCAGGGGGCACAGATACGCAGTATTTT. Residues: CASSLAGAGGTDTQYF.